These T cell receptor beta chains were read from a single sample in a study of OX40 agonist ivuxolimab in advanced cancers. Produced via immunoSEQ multiplex PCR; TCRdb's table is partial and in-frame only. Here the sample spans roughly 43,000 clones, 89% being singletons. This sample comprised CD4+ or CD8+ T cells sorted from blood, obtained in a trial of the OX40 agonist ivuxolimab. The receptors come from an adult with an advanced solid tumor such as melanoma, head and neck, liver or kidney cancer. Each CDR3 is given with its conserved first and last residue. A D gene is named only where the DNA matches it firmly. Rows may omit the clone size; those that give it use once, few, many or a size class.

clone size	D gene	J gene	V gene	CDR3 DNA	CDR3 protein
-	TRBD1	TRBJ2-5	TRBV7-7	TGTGCCAGCAGCTTCGGGACAGGGATCTACCAAGAGACCCAGTACTTC	CASSFGTGIYQETQYF
-	TRBD2	TRBJ2-7	TRBV6-6	TGTGCCAGCAGCCTTAGCGGGGGGGCAGAGGAGCAGTACTTC	CASSLSGGAEEQYF
-	TRBD2	TRBJ2-5	TRBV6-5	TGTGCCAGCAGTTACTCGACTAGCGGGCAAGAGACCCAGTACTTC	CASSYSTSGQETQYF
-	TRBD2	TRBJ2-2	TRBV13	TGTGCCAGCAGCTTAAGACTAGCGGGAGACACCGGGGAGCTGTTTTTT	CASSLRLAGDTGELFF
-	TRBD1	TRBJ1-2	TRBV6-5	TGTGCCAGCAGTTACTTAACAGGGGGCTTGAGCTATGGCTACACCTTC	CASSYLTGGLSYGYTF
-	TRBD2	TRBJ2-5	TRBV10-3	TGTGCCATCAGTGGCCCCGACTCCGCTAGCGGTCAAGAGACCCAGTACTTC	CAISGPDSASGQETQYF
once	-	TRBJ1-1	TRBV6-5	TGTGCCAGCAGTGGGGGCACTGAAGCTTTCTTT	CASSGGTEAFF
few	-	TRBJ2-2	TRBV11-3	TGTGCCAGCAGCTTGAGGACCAGTGGCACCGGGGAGCTGTTTTTT	CASSLRTSGTGELFF
-	-	TRBJ2-3	TRBV30	TGTGCCTGGAAGCCGGGTCTGGGAAGGACAGATACGCAGTATTTT	CAWKPGLGRTDTQYF
-	-	TRBJ2-3	TRBV5-4	TGTGCCGTTTTTAGCGAGTCTAGCACAGATACGCAGTATTTT	CAVFSESSTDTQYF
-	TRBD1	TRBJ1-2	TRBV6-5	TGTGCCAGCAGAACGACAGGGGGGAACTATGGCTACACCTTC	CASRTTGGNYGYTF
-	-	TRBJ1-5	TRBV15	TGTGCCACCAGCAGAAGCATCTCGTCAGAAAGTGTGATTCAGCCCCAGCATTTT	CATSRSISSESVIQPQHF
once	-	TRBJ2-2	TRBV30	TGTGCCTGGAGTGTACGGGACACCGGGGAGCTGTTTTTT	CAWSVRDTGELFF
-	TRBD2	TRBJ2-1	TRBV7-6	TGTGCCAGCAGCGCCCACGAGGGACTAGCGTACAGCTCCTACAATGAGCAGTTCTTC	CASSAHEGLAYSSYNEQFF
-	TRBD2	TRBJ2-1	TRBV19	TGTGCCAGTAGTCCCTGGGAGGGAGGGGATAGTGAGCAGTTCTTC	CASSPWEGGDSEQFF
-	-	TRBJ1-1	TRBV20-1	TGCAGTGCTCCTCTTAACACTGAAGCTTTCTTT	CSAPLNTEAFF
-	-	TRBJ2-1	TRBV7-6	TGTGCCAGCAGCCTGGGGCCCCGGGATGAGCAGTTCTTC	CASSLGPRDEQFF
-	TRBD1	TRBJ2-7	TRBV5-1	TGCGCCAGCAGCGGCGAGACAGGGATTAGCTCCTACGAGCAGTACTTC	CASSGETGISSYEQYF
-	-	TRBJ2-6	TRBV28	TGTGCCAGCAGTTTAAGCGGCTCTGGGGCCAACGTCCTGACTTTC	CASSLSGSGANVLTF
-	-	TRBJ1-4	TRBV13	TGTGCCAGCAGCCCATCGGGGTTAAGTCACGGTGAAAAACTGTTTTTT	CASSPSGLSHGEKLFF
-	-	TRBJ1-5	TRBV19	TGTGCCAGTGATACCGGGACACAAACCCGTCGAACTGGGAATCAGCCCCAGCATTTT	CASDTGTQTRRTGNQPQHF
-	TRBD1	TRBJ2-6	TRBV19	TGTGCCAGTAGTATAGAGGCGAGGACTCAAGGGGGCCCTGGGGCCAACGTCCTGACTTTC	CASSIEARTQGGPGANVLTF
-	TRBD2	TRBJ2-1	TRBV25-1	TGTGCCAGCAGTGGAGACCCTAGCGGGAGGACCTACAATGAGCAGTTCTTC	CASSGDPSGRTYNEQFF
-	TRBD2	TRBJ2-7	TRBV5-1	TGCGCCAGCAGCTTCCCTAGCGGCCACGAGCAGTACTTC	CASSFPSGHEQYF
-	-	TRBJ2-3	TRBV7-8	TGTGCCAGCAGCCACCTGCTGGGGGTCGGCACAGATACGCAGTATTTT	CASSHLLGVGTDTQYF
-	-	TRBJ2-3	TRBV29-1	TGCAGCGTTGGGCCAGTAAATTCAGATACGCAGTATTTT	CSVGPVNSDTQYF
-	-	TRBJ1-4	TRBV28	TGTGCCAGCAGTTCCTTTCCCCGGGTCCAAAGGGAAAAACTGTTTTTT	CASSSFPRVQREKLFF
-	-	TRBJ1-5	TRBV7-4	TGTGCCAGCAGCTTAGTACAGGGTGGTCATCAGCCCCAGCATTTT	CASSLVQGGHQPQHF
-	-	TRBJ2-1	TRBV19	TGTGCCAGTAGTATTGGGGGGGGGCCCGGTGAGCAGTTCTTC	CASSIGGGPGEQFF
-	-	TRBJ2-3	TRBV6-6	TGTGCCAGCAGTTACTTCAGCGGCACAGATACGCAGTATTTT	CASSYFSGTDTQYF
-	TRBD1	TRBJ1-2	TRBV15	TGTGCCACCAGCCCAGACAGGGGAAACTATGGCTACACCTTC	CATSPDRGNYGYTF
-	-	TRBJ2-5	TRBV6-5	TGTGCCAGCAGTTTATATGTGAGAGAGACCCAGTACTTC	CASSLYVRETQYF
-	TRBD1	TRBJ2-2	TRBV6-6	TGTGCCAGCAGCAGCCCGGGACAGGGGGTGGCCGGGGAGCTGTTTTTT	CASSSPGQGVAGELFF
-	-	TRBJ2-7	TRBV14	TGTGCCAGCAGCCAATATACAGGGCACCAATTCTCCTACGAGCAGTACTTC	CASSQYTGHQFSYEQYF